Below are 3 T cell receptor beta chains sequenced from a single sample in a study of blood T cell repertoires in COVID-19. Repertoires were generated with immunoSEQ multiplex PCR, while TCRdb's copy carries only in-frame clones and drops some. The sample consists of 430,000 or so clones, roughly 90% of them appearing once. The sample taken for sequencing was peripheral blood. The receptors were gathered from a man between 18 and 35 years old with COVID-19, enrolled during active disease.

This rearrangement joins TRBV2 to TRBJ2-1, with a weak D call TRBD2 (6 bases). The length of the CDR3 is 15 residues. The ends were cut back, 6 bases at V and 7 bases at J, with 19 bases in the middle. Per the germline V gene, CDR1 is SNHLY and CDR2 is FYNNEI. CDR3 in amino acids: CASRIDGTFPNEQFF. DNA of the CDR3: TGTGCCAGCAGGATTGACGGGACTTTCCCTAATGAGCAGTTCTTC.

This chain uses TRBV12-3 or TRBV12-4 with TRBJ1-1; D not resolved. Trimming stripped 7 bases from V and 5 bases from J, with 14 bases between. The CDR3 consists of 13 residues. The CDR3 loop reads CASKEGVVTEAFF. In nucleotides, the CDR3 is TGTGCCAGCAAAGAGGGCGTTGTGACTGAAGCTTTCTTT.

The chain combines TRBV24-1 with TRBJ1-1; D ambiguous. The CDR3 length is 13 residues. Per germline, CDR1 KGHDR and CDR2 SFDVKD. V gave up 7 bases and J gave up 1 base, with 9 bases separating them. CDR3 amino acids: CATRRNRNTEAFF. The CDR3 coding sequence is TGTGCCACCAGGAGAAACAGGAACACTGAAGCTTTCTTT.